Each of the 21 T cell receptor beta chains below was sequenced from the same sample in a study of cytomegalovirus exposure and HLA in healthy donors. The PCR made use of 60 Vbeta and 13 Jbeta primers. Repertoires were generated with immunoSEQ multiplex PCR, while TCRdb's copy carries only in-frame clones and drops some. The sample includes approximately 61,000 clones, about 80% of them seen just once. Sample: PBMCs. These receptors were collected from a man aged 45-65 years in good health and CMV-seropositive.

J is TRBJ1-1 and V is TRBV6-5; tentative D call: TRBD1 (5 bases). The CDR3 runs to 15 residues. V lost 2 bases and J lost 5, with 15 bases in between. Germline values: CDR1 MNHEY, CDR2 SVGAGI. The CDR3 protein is CASSYGGSGKTEAFF. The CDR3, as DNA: TGTGCCAGCAGTTACGGGGGGAGCGGGAAGACTGAAGCTTTCTTT.

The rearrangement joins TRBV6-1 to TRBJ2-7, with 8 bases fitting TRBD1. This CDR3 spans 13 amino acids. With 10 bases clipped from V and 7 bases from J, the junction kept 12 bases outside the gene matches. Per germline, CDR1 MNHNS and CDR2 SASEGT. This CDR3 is CATPPGRGLEQYF. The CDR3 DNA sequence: TGTGCCACCCCCCCTGGCAGGGGGCTTGAGCAGTACTTC.

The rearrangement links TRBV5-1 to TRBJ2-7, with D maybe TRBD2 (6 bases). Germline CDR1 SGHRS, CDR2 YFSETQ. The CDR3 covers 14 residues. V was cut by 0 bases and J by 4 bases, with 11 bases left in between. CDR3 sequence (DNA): TGCGCCAGCAGCTTGGGAGGGGCGGGGTACGAGCAGTACTTC. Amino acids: CASSLGGAGYEQYF.

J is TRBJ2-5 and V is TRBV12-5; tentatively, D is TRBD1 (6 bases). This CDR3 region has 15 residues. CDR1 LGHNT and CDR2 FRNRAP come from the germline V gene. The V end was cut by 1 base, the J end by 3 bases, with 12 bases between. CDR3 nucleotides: TGTGCTAGTGGTTTGGGAGGGGGAAGGGAAGAGACCCAGTACTTC. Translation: CASGLGGGREETQYF.

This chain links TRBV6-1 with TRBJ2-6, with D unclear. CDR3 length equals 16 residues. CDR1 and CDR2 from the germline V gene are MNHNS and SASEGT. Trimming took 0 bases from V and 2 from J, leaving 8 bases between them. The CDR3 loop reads CASSEARRTGANVLTF. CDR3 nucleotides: TGTGCCAGCAGTGAAGCGCGGAGAACTGGGGCCAACGTCCTGACTTTC.

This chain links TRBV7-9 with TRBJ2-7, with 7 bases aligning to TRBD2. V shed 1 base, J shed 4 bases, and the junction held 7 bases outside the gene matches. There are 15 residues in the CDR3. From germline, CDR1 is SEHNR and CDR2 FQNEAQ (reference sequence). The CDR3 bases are TGTGCCAGCAGCTTAGTTGGGGGGGTAGGGTACGAGCAGTACTTC. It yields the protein CASSLVGGVGYEQYF. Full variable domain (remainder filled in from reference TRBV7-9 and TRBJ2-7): DTGVSQNPRHKITKRGQNVTFRCDPISEHNRLYWYRQTLGQGPEFLTYFQNEAQLEKSRLLSDRFSAERPKGSFSTLEIQRTEQGDSAMYLCASSLVGGVGYEQYFGPGTRLTVT.

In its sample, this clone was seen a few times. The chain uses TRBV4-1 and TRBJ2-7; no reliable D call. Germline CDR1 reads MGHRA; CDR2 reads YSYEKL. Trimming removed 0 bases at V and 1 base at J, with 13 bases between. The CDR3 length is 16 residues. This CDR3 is CASSQDSRLQSYEQYF. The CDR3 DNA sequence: TGCGCCAGCAGCCAAGATTCACGACTCCAATCCTACGAGCAGTACTTC.

The chain's CDR3 is CASSSDRGNQPQHF. The CDR3 nucleotides read TGTGCCAGCAGCTCGGACAGGGGCAATCAGCCCCAGCATTTT. The rearrangement links TRBV28 to TRBJ1-5; 8 nucleotides match TRBD1. The junction had 3 bases not matched to a gene; V was cut back by 6 bases and J by 2 bases. This CDR3 contains 14 residues. CDR1 is MDHEN, CDR2 SYDVKM, per germline.

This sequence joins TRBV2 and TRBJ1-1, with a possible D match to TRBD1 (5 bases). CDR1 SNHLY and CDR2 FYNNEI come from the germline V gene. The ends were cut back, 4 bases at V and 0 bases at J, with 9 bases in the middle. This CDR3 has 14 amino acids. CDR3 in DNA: TGTGCCAGCAGTGTCGCAGGGATGAACACTGAAGCTTTCTTT. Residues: CASSVAGMNTEAFF.

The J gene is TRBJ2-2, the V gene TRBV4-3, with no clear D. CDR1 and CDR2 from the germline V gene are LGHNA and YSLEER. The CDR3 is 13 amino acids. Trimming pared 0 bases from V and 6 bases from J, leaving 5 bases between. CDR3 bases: TGCGCCAGCAGCCAAGATCGGGCCGGGGAGCTGTTTTTT. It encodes CASSQDRAGELFF.

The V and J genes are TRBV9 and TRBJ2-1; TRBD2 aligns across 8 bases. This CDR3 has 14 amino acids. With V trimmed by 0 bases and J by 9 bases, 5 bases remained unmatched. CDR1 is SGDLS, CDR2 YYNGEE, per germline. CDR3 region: CASSVAGGGGEQFF. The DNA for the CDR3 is TGTGCCAGCAGCGTAGCCGGGGGGGGAGGTGAGCAGTTCTTC.

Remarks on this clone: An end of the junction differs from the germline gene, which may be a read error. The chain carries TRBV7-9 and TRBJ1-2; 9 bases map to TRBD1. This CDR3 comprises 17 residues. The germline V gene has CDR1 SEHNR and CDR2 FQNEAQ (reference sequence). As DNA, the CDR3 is TGTTCCAGCAGCTTACGGGACAGGGCAATGGGAGACTATGGCTACACCTTC. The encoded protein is CSSSLRDRAMGDYGYTF.

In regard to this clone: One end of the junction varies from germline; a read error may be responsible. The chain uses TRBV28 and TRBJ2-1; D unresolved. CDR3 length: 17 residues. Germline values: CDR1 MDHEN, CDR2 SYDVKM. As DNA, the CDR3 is TGTGCCAGCAGTTTGGAGCCTATCGACGGGTATTACAATGAGCCGTTCTTC. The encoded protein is CASSLEPIDGYYNEPFF.

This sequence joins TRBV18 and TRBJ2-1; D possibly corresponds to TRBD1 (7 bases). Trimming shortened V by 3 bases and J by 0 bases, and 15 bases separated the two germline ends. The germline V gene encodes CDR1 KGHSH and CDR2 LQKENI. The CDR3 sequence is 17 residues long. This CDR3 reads CASSPGGGTASYNEQFF. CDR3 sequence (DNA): TGTGCCAGCTCACCGGGCGGCGGGACAGCCTCCTACAATGAGCAGTTCTTC. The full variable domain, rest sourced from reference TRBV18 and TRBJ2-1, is NAGVMQNPRHLVRRRGQEARLRCSPMKGHSHVYWYRQLPEEGLKFMVYLQKENIIDESGMPKERFSAEFPKEGPSILRIQQVVRGDSAAYFCASSPGGGTASYNEQFFGPGTRLTVL.

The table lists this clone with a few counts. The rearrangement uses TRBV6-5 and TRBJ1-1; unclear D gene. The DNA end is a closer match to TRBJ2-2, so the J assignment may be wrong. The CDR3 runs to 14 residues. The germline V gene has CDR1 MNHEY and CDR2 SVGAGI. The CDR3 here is CASRKRSYTGELFF. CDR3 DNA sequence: TGTGCCAGCAGAAAGCGTTCATACACCGGGGAGCTGTTTTTT.

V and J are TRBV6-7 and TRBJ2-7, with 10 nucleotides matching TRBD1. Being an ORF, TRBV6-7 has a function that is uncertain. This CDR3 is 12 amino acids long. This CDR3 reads CDGQGGRSEQYF. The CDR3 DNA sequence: TGTGACGGACAGGGGGGACGTAGCGAGCAGTACTTC.

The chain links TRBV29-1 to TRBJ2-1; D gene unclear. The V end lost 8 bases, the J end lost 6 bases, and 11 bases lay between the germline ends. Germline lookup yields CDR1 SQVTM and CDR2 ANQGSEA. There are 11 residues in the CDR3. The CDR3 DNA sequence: TGCAGCTCCAGGTACTCCAATGAGCAGTTCTTC. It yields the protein CSSRYSNEQFF.

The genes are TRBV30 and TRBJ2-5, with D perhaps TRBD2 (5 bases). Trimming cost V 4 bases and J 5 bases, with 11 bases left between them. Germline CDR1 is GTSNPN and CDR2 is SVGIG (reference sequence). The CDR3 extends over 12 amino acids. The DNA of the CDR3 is TGTGCCTGGAATTCCGGGGAGGAGACCCAGTACTTC. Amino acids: CAWNSGEETQYF.

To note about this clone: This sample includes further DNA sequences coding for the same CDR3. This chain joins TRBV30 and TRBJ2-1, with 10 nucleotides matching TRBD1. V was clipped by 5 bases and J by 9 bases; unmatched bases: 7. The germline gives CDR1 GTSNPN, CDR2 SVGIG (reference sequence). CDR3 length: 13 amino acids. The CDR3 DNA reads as TGTGCCTGGGCCCGGACAGGGGGAGGTGAGCAGTTCTTC. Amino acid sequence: CAWARTGGGEQFF.

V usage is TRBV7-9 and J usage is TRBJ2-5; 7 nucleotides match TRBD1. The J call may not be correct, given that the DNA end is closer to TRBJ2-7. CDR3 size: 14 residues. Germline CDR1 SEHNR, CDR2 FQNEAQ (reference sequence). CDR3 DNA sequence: TGTGCCAGCAGCCACCGGGACAGTCCCTACGAGCAGTACTTC. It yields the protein CASSHRDSPYEQYF.

The CDR3 DNA reads TGTGCCAGCAGTCGTGGGGGGGGTGGAAACACTGAAGCTTTCTTT. It yields the protein CASSRGGGGNTEAFF. The chain is built from TRBV6-1 and TRBJ1-1; perhaps TRBD1 as D (5 bases). The CDR3 covers 15 residues. Germline V gene data show CDR1 as MNHNS and CDR2 as SASEGT. Trimming left V 5 bases short and J 2 bases short, with 15 bases between.